This T cell receptor (beta chain) was sequenced during a study of shared clonotypes between healthy human individuals. General observations from the study: Sampling covered blood only; tissue repertoires likely differ.

The sorted-subset replicate PCRs were given 150 to 200 ng DNA, which is 30,000 to 35,000 T cell genomes. Assay: immunoSEQ multiplex PCR; the TCRdb copy retains only in-frame clones and omits some. The sample lists 2 million to 2.5 million clones; 85% to 95% were seen once. Everyone who donated was a Caucasian adult who lived in Nashville, Tennessee. Splitting of CD4+ cells produced CD45RA+ naive and CD45RA-negative memory subsets. As to this clone: Its antigen is unknown.

The receptor was derived from a man younger than 35 in good health. Sequenced sample: naive CD4+ T cells sorted from blood. This sample's subset: CD45RA+ positively selected.

The CDR3 protein is CASSRDRDYEQYF. As DNA, the CDR3 is TGCGCCAGCAGCAGGGACAGGGACTACGAGCAGTACTTC. The V gene is TRBV4-3, the J gene TRBJ2-7; TRBD1 matches at 9 bases. CDR3 size: 13 residues. Trimming at V came to 5 bases and at J to 3 bases, leaving 2 bases not matched to a gene. The germline V gene has CDR1 LGHNA and CDR2 YSLEER.